This is a list of T cell receptor beta chains from one sample in a study of cytomegalovirus exposure and HLA in healthy donors. TCRdb's copy holds only in-frame clones and misses some; the assay was immunoSEQ multiplex PCR. The sample holds around 200,000 clones; approximately 80% are singletons and the top ten take 0.6% to 0.7%. The sequenced material came from PBMCs. The receptors derive from a boy aged 10-17 years in good health and CMV-seronegative. The CDR3 runs from the conserved cysteine through the conserved F or W. A D gene is named only where the DNA matches it firmly. Not all rows give a size; the values are once, few, many and, for expanded clones, a class.

>few|TRBV6-5|TRBJ2-2|TRBD2
TGTGCCAGCAGTGTCTCCAGCGGGGGGACCGGGGAGCTGTTTTTT
CASSVSSGGTGELFF
>-|TRBV15|TRBJ2-1|TRBD1
TGTGCCACCAGCAGAGTCACCGGGACAGGGGCTTTCAATGAGCAGTTCTTC
CATSRVTGTGAFNEQFF
>-|TRBV7-9|TRBJ1-1|TRBD1
TGTGCCAGCAGCTCTTCCAGGGGGTTGAACACTGAAGCTTTCTTT
CASSSSRGLNTEAFF
>-|TRBV7-9|TRBJ1-2|TRBD1
TGTGCCAGCAGCACAAAAACTCTGACAAGGGGGCATGGCTACACCTTC
CASSTKTLTRGHGYTF
>-|TRBV5-5|TRBJ2-7|TRBD1
TGTGCCAGCAGCTTTCTCCAGGGGGCCTACGAGCAGTACTTC
CASSFLQGAYEQYF
>-|TRBV30|TRBJ2-2|TRBD1
TGTGCCTGGGTGGGACAGCTAAACACCGGGGAGCTGTTTTTT
CAWVGQLNTGELFF
>few|TRBV7-3|TRBJ2-7|-
TGTGCCAGCAGCTTAGGGCCAGGATCCTACGAGCAGTACTTC
CASSLGPGSYEQYF
>-|TRBV5-4|TRBJ2-5|TRBD2
TGTGCCAGCAGCATCCGACTAGCGGGGGCTGGGGAGACCCAGTACTTC
CASSIRLAGAGETQYF
>-|TRBV19|TRBJ2-2|-
TGTGCCAGTAGTATAGACCCGGGGGATAACACCGGGGAGCTGTTTTTT
CASSIDPGDNTGELFF
>-|TRBV6-6|TRBJ2-7|TRBD2
TGTGCCAGCACTCTACCGGGAGGGCCCCACGAGCAGTACTTC
CASTLPGGPHEQYF
>few|TRBV5-1|TRBJ2-2|-
TGCGCCAGCAGCTGGTACAGGGACACCGGGGAGCTGTTTTTT
CASSWYRDTGELFF
>-|TRBV27|TRBJ1-1|-
TGTGCCAGCAGTTTGAGTCAGCGGAACACTGAAGCTTTCTTT
CASSLSQRNTEAFF
>-|TRBV15|TRBJ1-1|-
TGTGCCACCAGCCCCCTTCCCGTTATGAACACTGAAGCTTTCTTT
CATSPLPVMNTEAFF
>-|TRBV6-5|TRBJ1-3|-
TGTGCCAGCAGTGCGACAGATGCTGGAAACACCATATATTTT
CASSATDAGNTIYF
>-|TRBV29-1|TRBJ1-1|TRBD1
TGCAGCGTCGCAAGGCGGACAGGGGAGGGTGAAGCTTTCTTT
CSVARRTGEGEAFF
>-|TRBV19|TRBJ1-1|-
TGTGCCAGTAGTATAGGGTACGGGATGAACACTGAAGCTTTCTTT
CASSIGYGMNTEAFF
>-|TRBV6-5|TRBJ2-7|-
TGTGCCAGCAGTCCGACCTACTCGAGGCCCTACGAGCAGTACTTC
CASSPTYSRPYEQYF
>-|TRBV2|TRBJ2-5|TRBD2
TGTGCCAGCAGTGTAGAGACTCTAGCGGCAGAGACCCAGTACTTC
CASSVETLAAETQYF
>-|TRBV9|TRBJ1-2|-
TGTGCCAGCAGCGTGTCGTTGAGGGATACAGACTATGGCTACACCTTC
CASSVSLRDTDYGYTF
>-|TRBV13|TRBJ1-2|TRBD1
TGTGCCAGCGGACAGGGGAACTATGGCTACACCTTC
CASGQGNYGYTF
>-|TRBV7-9|TRBJ2-3|-
TGTGCCAGCAGCTTAGTTCCGGGACTGCAACATACGCAGTATTTT
CASSLVPGLQHTQYF
>-|TRBV30|TRBJ1-2|TRBD1
TGTGCCTGGGGACAGGGCTATGGCTACACCTTC
CAWGQGYGYTF
>-|TRBV5-1|TRBJ1-4|TRBD1
TGCGCCAGCAGCTTTTCTACAGGGGCTAATGAAAAACTGTTTTTT
CASSFSTGANEKLFF
>-|TRBV10-3|TRBJ2-1|-
TGTGCCATCAGTGATGGGGAGAGCTCCTACAATGAGCAGTTCTTC
CAISDGESSYNEQFF
>-|TRBV19|TRBJ2-1|-
TGTGCCAGTAGTATTGGACAGAGCTCCTACAATGAGCAGTTCTTC
CASSIGQSSYNEQFF
>-|TRBV7-9|TRBJ1-1|TRBD1
TGTGCCAGCAGCTTACCCGGGACAGGGATAACTGAAGCTTTCTTT
CASSLPGTGITEAFF
>-|TRBV27|TRBJ2-1|-
TGTGCCAGCGGTGGGACATTCGATGAGCAGTTCTTC
CASGGTFDEQFF
>-|TRBV10-1|TRBJ1-1|-
TGCGCCAGCAGATACAGGATGAACACTGAAGCTTTCTTT
CASRYRMNTEAFF
>-|TRBV5-6|TRBJ2-1|TRBD2
TGTGCCAGCACCTTCTACCTTAGCGGGGTTAACAATGAGCAGTTCTTC
CASTFYLSGVNNEQFF
>-|TRBV9|TRBJ1-3|-
TGTGCCAGCAGCCTTGGACAGACTTCTGGAAACACCATATATTTT
CASSLGQTSGNTIYF
>few|TRBV7-9|TRBJ2-7|-
TGTGCCAGCAGCTTAATAGACAGCTCCTACGAGCAGTACTTC
CASSLIDSSYEQYF
>-|TRBV10-2|TRBJ1-2|-
TGCGCCTCCCAGGATGCTCATGGCTACACCTTC
CASQDAHGYTF